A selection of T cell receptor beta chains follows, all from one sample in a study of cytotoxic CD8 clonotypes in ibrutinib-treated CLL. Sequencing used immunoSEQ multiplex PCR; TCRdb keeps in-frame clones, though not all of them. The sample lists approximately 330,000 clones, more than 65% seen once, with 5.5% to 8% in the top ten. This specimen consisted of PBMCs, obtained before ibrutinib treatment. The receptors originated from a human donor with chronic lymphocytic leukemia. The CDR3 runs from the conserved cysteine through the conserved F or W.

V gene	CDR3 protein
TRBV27	CASSFFGRSGYEQYF
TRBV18	CASSLDPGEETQYF
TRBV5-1	CASSLGGLAGGNTDTQYF
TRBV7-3	CASSLAGVDTQYF
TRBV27	CASRGGAGDKNIQYF
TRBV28	CASSIRDQSWDEQFF
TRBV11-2	CASSNRDRGSYEQYF
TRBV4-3	CASSQDYRGASGNTIYF
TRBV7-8	CASGWDFSYEQYF
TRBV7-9	CASSNRAGGAYEQYF
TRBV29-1	CSVEDAAGGGTDTQYF
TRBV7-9	CASSRTGGGNQPQHF
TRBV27	CASRDRPGLASGELFF
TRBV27	CASSSFSGSEQFF
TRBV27	CASSPTPLETSQETQYF
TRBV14	CASSQDAARHNEQFF
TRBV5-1	CASSSRQGMNTEAFF